These 20 T cell receptor beta chains originate from one sample sequenced in a study of T cells after yellow fever vaccination. In TCRdb, the 5' RACE reads were re-called with MiXCR into one record per CDR3 protein. The data hold a few hundred thousand distinct CDR3 sequences, with approximately 3.9% observed a single time. This specimen was PBMCs, taken 5 days after the yellow fever booster vaccination. The receptors were gathered from a man aged 18 to 29 who received the YFV17D yellow fever vaccine.

Comments on this clonotype: This may be a read error, as it is one base from a much larger clone. J is TRBJ2-1 and V is TRBV18; possibly TRBD1 for D (6 bases). Germline CDR1 and CDR2: KGHSH and LQKENI. This CDR3 is 15 amino acids long. CDR3 coding DNA: TGTGCCAGGTCACCACCGAGGGCAGGGGATAGTGAGCAGTTCTTC. Its translation: CARSPPRAGDSEQFF. Based on the CDR3 plus reference TRBV18 and TRBJ2-1, the full variable domain is NAGVMQNPRHLVRRRGQEARLRCSPMKGHSHVYWYRQLPEEGLKFMVYLQKENIIDESGMPKERFSAEFPKEGPSILRIQQVVRGDSAAYFCARSPPRAGDSEQFFGPGTRLTVL.

The chain has TRBV6-1 and TRBJ1-2; perhaps TRBD1 as D (5 bases). CDR1 is MNHNS, CDR2 SASEGT, per germline. This CDR3 has 14 residues. The V and J ends lost 6 bases and 7 bases respectively, with 18 bases between them. The CDR3 spells CASRTGGTYFGYTF. As DNA, the CDR3 is TGTGCCAGCAGGACGGGGGGGACGTATTTTGGCTACACCTTC.

This clonotype was observed at least ten times. The rearrangement joins TRBV7-9 to TRBJ2-4; perhaps TRBD2 as D (5 bases). The CDR3 is 13 residues long. Germline values: CDR1 SEHNR, CDR2 FQNEAQ (reference sequence). Between the trimmed V and J ends, which lost 0 bases and 6 bases, there was a span of 6 bases. The CDR3 protein is CASSLAGRNIQYF. Here the CDR3 DNA reads TGTGCCAGCAGCTTAGCGGGGAGAAACATTCAGTACTTC.

This sequence joins TRBV4-3 and TRBJ2-7; perhaps D is TRBD1 or TRBD2 (5 bases each). V was cut by 0 bases and J by 2 bases, with 14 bases left in between. The CDR3 spans 16 residues. Germline V lookup: CDR1 LGHNA, CDR2 YSLEER. Here the CDR3 DNA reads TGCGCCAGCAGCCAAGATGTCCCGAGAGGGGCCTACGAGCAGTACTTC. It translates to CASSQDVPRGAYEQYF.

At least ten counts were recorded for this clonotype. The chain combines TRBV7-9 with TRBJ2-7; D may be TRBD1 (5 bases). CDR3 length: 15 residues. Germline lookup yields CDR1 SEHNR and CDR2 FQNEAQ (reference sequence). The germline V and J ends were trimmed by 1 base and 5 bases, with 15 bases remaining between them. The CDR3 reads CASSLGTGQVHEQYF. CDR3 DNA: TGTGCCAGCAGCTTAGGAACAGGTCAGGTCCACGAGCAGTACTTC. The full variable domain, its missing parts supplied by reference TRBV7-9 and TRBJ2-7, is DTGVSQNPRHKITKRGQNVTFRCDPISEHNRLYWYRQTLGQGPEFLTYFQNEAQLEKSRLLSDRFSAERPKGSFSTLEIQRTEQGDSAMYLCASSLGTGQVHEQYFGPGTRLTVT.

This clonotype was recorded many times. V is TRBV10-3 and J is TRBJ2-6, with D unresolved. The V end was cut by 2 bases, the J end by 0 bases, with 8 bases between. The CDR3 covers 16 residues. In germline, CDR1 is ENHRY, CDR2 SYGVKD. The CDR3 is CAISESSFSGANVLTF. As DNA, the CDR3 is TGTGCCATCAGTGAGAGTAGCTTCTCTGGGGCCAACGTCCTGACTTTC.

In this sample, this clonotype turned up a few times. The chain has TRBV20-1 and TRBJ2-3; 8 bases line up with TRBD2. Germline CDR1 DFQATT, CDR2 SNEGSKA (reference sequence). V dropped 0 bases and J dropped 8; count of bases not matched to a gene: 7. The CDR3 spans 14 residues. The CDR3 protein is CSARDPLSGGTQYF. CDR3 bases: TGCAGTGCTAGAGATCCCCTCAGCGGGGGTACGCAGTATTTT.

This clonotype occurred many times. V is TRBV7-2 and J is TRBJ1-4; 7 bases align to TRBD1. CDR3 length: 13 residues. The junction had 5 bases not matched to a gene; V was cut back by 7 bases and J by 6 bases. The germline CDR1 and CDR2 sequences are SGHTA and FQGNSA. The CDR3 spells CASKKGAYEKLFF. The CDR3 bases are TGTGCCAGCAAAAAGGGGGCCTATGAAAAACTGTTTTTT. The full variable domain, with the rest looked up from reference TRBV7-2 and TRBJ1-4, is GAGVSQSPSNKVTEKGKDVELRCDPISGHTALYWYRQSLGQGLEFLIYFQGNSAPDKSGLPSDRFSAERTGGSVSTLTIQRTQQEDSAVYLCASKKGAYEKLFFGSGTQLSVL.

This clonotype was found a few times. The rearrangement links TRBV7-9 to TRBJ2-7; 8 bases are a match to TRBD2. CDR1 and CDR2 (germline): SEHNR, FQNEAQ (reference sequence). CDR3 size: 16 residues. The V and J ends lost 5 bases and 4 bases, in that order; junction bases with no gene match: 13. CDR3 nucleotides: TGTGCCAGCAGCCCTTCTCCCCTATTAGCGGGGTACGAGCAGTACTTC. Translation gives CASSPSPLLAGYEQYF.

The rearrangement links TRBV3-1 to TRBJ2-3; D gene ambiguous. Trimming cost V 3 bases and J 8 bases, with 18 bases left between them. Germline values: CDR1 LGHDT, CDR2 YNNKEL (reference sequence). There are 15 residues in the CDR3. CDR3 DNA: TGTGCCAGCAGCCAGGAAAGGCCCGCCGGTGGTACGCAGTATTTT. This translates into CASSQERPAGGTQYF.

This clonotype showed up many times. This chain uses TRBV24-1 with TRBJ2-7; no reliable D call. The CDR3 length is 10 residues. Germline CDR1 is KGHDR and CDR2 is SFDVKD. Trimming shortened V by 8 bases and J by 4 bases, and 5 bases separated the two germline ends. CDR3 in amino acids: CATNRYEQYV. The CDR3 DNA reads TGTGCCACCAACCGATACGAGCAGTACGTC.

The CDR3 bases are TGCGCCAGCAGCCCGATCGGGACAGGGATGACAGATACGCAGTATTTT. This encodes CASSPIGTGMTDTQYF. The chain combines TRBV5-1 with TRBJ2-3; 9 bases match TRBD1. Germline CDR1 SGHRS, CDR2 YFSETQ. The J segment lost 3 bases and the V segment lost 4 bases, leaving 9 bases of the junction unmatched. There are 16 residues in the CDR3.

The chain joins TRBV4-1 to TRBJ1-5; TRBD1 matches 7 bases. The CDR3 consists of 17 residues. Germline CDR1 reads MGHRA; CDR2 reads YSYEKL. J gave up 0 bases and V 4 bases, and 9 bases lay outside the gene matches. The DNA of the CDR3 is TGCGCCAGCAGCCCGACAGGGTTCCTTTATAGCAATCAGCCCCAGCATTTT. Its translation is CASSPTGFLYSNQPQHF.

This clonotype was observed a handful of times. The chain employs TRBV19 and TRBJ1-1, with D tentatively TRBD1 (5 bases). The germline CDR1 and CDR2 sequences are LNHDA and SQIVND (reference sequence). The CDR3 extends over 14 amino acids. V was shortened by 3 bases and J by 2 bases, with 10 bases between the two germline ends. CDR3 sequence: CASSISGTNTEAFF. The CDR3 nucleotides read TGTGCCAGTAGTATCTCTGGGACTAACACTGAAGCTTTCTTT.

This clonotype was counted ten times or more. The chain uses TRBV7-9 and TRBJ1-1, with a possible D match to TRBD1 (6 bases). The germline V gene has CDR1 SEHNR and CDR2 FQNEAQ (reference sequence). Trimming removed 6 bases at V and 0 bases at J, with 11 bases between. This CDR3 comprises 14 residues. Written as DNA, the CDR3 is TGTGCCAGCAGTTTCCAGGGGATGAACACTGAAGCTTTCTTT. Protein sequence: CASSFQGMNTEAFF.

This clonotype was recorded at least ten times. V usage is TRBV6-2 or TRBV6-3 and J usage is TRBJ2-4; no clear D gene. V was cut by 6 bases and J by 0 bases, with 15 bases left in between. CDR1 is MNHEY and CDR2 is SVGEGT in the germline V gene. This CDR3 spans 16 amino acids. The CDR3 loop is CASSPARKLAKNIQYF. The CDR3 DNA sequence: TGTGCCAGCAGCCCAGCTAGAAAACTAGCCAAAAACATTCAGTACTTC.

This chain connects TRBV7-9 to TRBJ1-2; D remains unclear. Per germline, CDR1 SEHNR and CDR2 FQNEAQ (reference sequence). The CDR3 length is 13 residues. Trimming pared 1 base from V and 4 bases from J, leaving 7 bases between. The CDR3 here is CASSLEPLYGYTF. The CDR3 nucleotides are TGTGCCAGCAGCTTAGAGCCCCTCTATGGCTACACCTTC.

V is TRBV12-3 or TRBV12-4 and J is TRBJ1-1; D is possibly TRBD1 (5 bases). The CDR3 has 12 amino acids. With 8 bases removed from V and 9 bases from J, the gap between germline ends came to 16 bases. The DNA for the CDR3 is TGTGCCAGCCGCCTCCCCTACAGGAAAGCTTTCTTT. This encodes CASRLPYRKAFF.

The chain uses TRBV6-1 and TRBJ2-7; weak D call: TRBD1 (6 bases). CDR3 length: 16 amino acids. V was pared by 3 bases and J by 0 bases, with 15 bases between. Germline CDR1 MNHNS, CDR2 SASEGT. The CDR3 loop is CASSDRVGASSYEQYV. In DNA, the CDR3 is TGTGCCAGCAGTGATCGAGTGGGGGCTAGCTCCTACGAGCAGTACGTC.

There are many counts of this clonotype. DNA of the CDR3: TGCAGTGCTAGAGATCGGATAGCGGGGGCGGAGGAGCAGTTCTTC. It yields the protein CSARDRIAGAEEQFF. The chain links TRBV20-1 to TRBJ2-1; 9 bases agree with TRBD2. CDR3 length: 15 amino acids. The V and J ends lost 0 bases and 10 bases, in that order; junction bases with no gene match: 10. The germline V gene has CDR1 DFQATT and CDR2 SNEGSKA (reference sequence).